These 6 T cell receptor beta chains share one sample of origin, sequenced in a study of T-cell memory formation after mild COVID-19. TCRdb recomputed calls from the 5' RACE reads with MiXCR, one row per CDR3 protein. Here the sample spans a few hundred thousand distinct CDR3 sequences, approximately 10% being singletons. Sequencing was performed on PBMCs or a T cell subset sorted from them (not recorded which). These receptors originate from a man between 18 and 35 years old who had mild COVID-19 (a few samples of this study predate the infection). Cell type and time point are not known.

This sequence joins TRBV6-1 and TRBJ1-2; 8 nucleotides agree with TRBD1. CDR1 is MNHNS and CDR2 is SASEGT in the germline V gene. The CDR3 runs to 13 residues. V lost 4 bases and J lost 8; bases outside the gene matches: 6. The CDR3 here is CASSVSDREGYTF. The CDR3 nucleotides are TGTGCCAGCAGTGTCTCGGACAGGGAAGGCTACACCTTC.

This chain uses TRBV7-8 with TRBJ1-1; TRBD1 matches 8 bases. The length of the CDR3 is 16 residues. V dropped 3 bases and J dropped 1; count of bases not matched to a gene: 7. CDR1 is SGHVS, CDR2 FQNEAQ, per germline. CDR3 nucleotide sequence: TGTGCCAGCAGCTTTCCCCTTACAGGGGGGAACACTGAAGCTTTCTTT. Its translation: CASSFPLTGGNTEAFF.

This clonotype was observed a few times. This rearrangement joins TRBV15 to TRBJ2-7; 8 nucleotides line up with TRBD1. The ends lost 3 bases at V and 2 bases at J; junction bases unmatched: 9. There are 16 residues in the CDR3. Germline assignment: CDR1 LNHNV and CDR2 YYDKDF (reference sequence). CDR3 coding DNA: TGTGCCACCAGCAGGGATGAGACAGGGGCCGCCTACGAGCAGTACTTC. It specifies CATSRDETGAAYEQYF.

In nucleotides, the CDR3 is TGTGCCAGCAGCTCACTAGCGACAGGGGAGCAGTTCTTC. Translation: CASSSLATGEQFF. This chain uses TRBV7-6 with TRBJ2-1; D may match TRBD1 or TRBD2 (7 bases each). Germline V gene lookup returns CDR1 SGHVS and CDR2 FNYEAQ. The CDR3 is 13 amino acids. With 4 bases removed from V and 10 bases from J, the gap between germline ends came to 14 bases.

This clonotype has a handful of counts. The chain links TRBV6-2 or TRBV6-3 to TRBJ2-7; D is uncertain. The CDR3 consists of 13 residues. V was clipped by 7 bases and J by 3 bases, with 13 bases between them. Germline loops: CDR1 MNHEY, CDR2 SVGEGT. CDR3 nucleotide sequence: TGTGCCAGCAAAGGGATGCCGGTCTACGAGCAGTACTTC. Translated: CASKGMPVYEQYF.

The rearrangement uses TRBV6-5 and TRBJ1-4, with TRBD1 as a possible D gene (5 bases). CDR1 and CDR2 from the germline V gene are MNHEY and SVGAGI. There are 15 residues in the CDR3. V gave up 2 bases and J gave up 3 bases, with 10 bases separating them. CDR3 nucleotide sequence: TGTGCCAGCAGTTACGTCGGGGGTCCTAATGAAAAACTGTTTTTT. Its protein is CASSYVGGPNEKLFF.